This TCR beta chain was obtained from a study of blood T cell repertoires in COVID-19. For the study at large: Donors in the United States, Italy and Spain gave samples during acute or convalescent COVID-19.

Trimming cost V 3 bases and J 5 bases, with 7 bases left between them. The CDR3 loop spans 13 amino acids. Per the authors' pipeline: From reference gene primer amplification, estimates of nucleated cell counts were derived. Generated by immunoSEQ multiplex PCR, the TCRdb table keeps only in-frame clones and is missing some. Clone size and V and J calls were adopted from that table, with D and trimming inferred from the DNA. This sample yields tens of thousands of clones, of which roughly 78% are seen a single time; 16% belongs to the top ten. The TCR comes from a man aged 65 to 85 with acute or convalescent COVID-19. This chain connects TRBV12-3 or TRBV12-4 to TRBJ1-4; D might be TRBD1 (6 bases). Sequencing was performed on peripheral blood. The CDR3 spells CASSLGANEKLFF. The CDR3 DNA sequence: TGTGCCAGCAGTTTGGGGGCCAATGAAAAACTGTTTTTT.